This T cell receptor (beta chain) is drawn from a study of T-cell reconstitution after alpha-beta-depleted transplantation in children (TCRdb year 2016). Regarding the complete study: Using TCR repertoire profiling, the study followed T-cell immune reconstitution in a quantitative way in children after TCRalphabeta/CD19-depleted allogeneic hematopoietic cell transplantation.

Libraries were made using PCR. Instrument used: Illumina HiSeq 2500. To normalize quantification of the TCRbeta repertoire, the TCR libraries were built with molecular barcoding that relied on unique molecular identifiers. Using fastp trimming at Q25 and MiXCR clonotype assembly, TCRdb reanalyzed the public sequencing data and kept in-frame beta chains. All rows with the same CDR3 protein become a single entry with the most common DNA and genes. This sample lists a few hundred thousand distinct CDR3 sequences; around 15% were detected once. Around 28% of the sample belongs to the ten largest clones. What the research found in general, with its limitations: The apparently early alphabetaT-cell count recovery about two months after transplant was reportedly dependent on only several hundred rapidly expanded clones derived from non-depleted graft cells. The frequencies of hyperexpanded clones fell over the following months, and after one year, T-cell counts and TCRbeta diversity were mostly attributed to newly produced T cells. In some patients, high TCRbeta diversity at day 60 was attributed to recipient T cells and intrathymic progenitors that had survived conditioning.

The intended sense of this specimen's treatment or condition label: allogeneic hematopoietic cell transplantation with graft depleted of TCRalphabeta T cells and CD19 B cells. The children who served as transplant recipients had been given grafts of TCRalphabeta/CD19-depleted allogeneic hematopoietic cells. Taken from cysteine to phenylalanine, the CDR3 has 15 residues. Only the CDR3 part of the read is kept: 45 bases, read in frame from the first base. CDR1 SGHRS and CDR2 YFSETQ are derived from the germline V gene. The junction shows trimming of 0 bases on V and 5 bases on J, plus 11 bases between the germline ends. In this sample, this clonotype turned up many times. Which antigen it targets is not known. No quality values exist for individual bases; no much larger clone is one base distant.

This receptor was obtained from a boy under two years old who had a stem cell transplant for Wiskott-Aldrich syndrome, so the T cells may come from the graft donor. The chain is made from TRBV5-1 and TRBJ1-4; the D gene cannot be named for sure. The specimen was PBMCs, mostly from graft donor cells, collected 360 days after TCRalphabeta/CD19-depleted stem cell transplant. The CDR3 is CASSLVFGRNEKLFF. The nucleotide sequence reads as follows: TGCGCCAGCAGCTTGGTTTTCGGAAGAAATGAAAAACTGTTTTTT.